This T cell receptor beta chain derives from a study of cytomegalovirus exposure and HLA in healthy donors. PCR employed 60 Vbeta and 13 Jbeta primers. Some clones are missing from TCRdb's copy, which holds only in-frame ones; the method was immunoSEQ multiplex PCR. The sample shows about 160,000 clones, almost 80% of them seen only once. With regard to this clone: What it binds is unknown.

Findings and limits, study-wide: The classifier, whose performance was assessed in both the original and validation cohorts, reportedly diagnosed cytomegalovirus status with high specificity and sensitivity. Earlier analysis yielded a pattern in which most TCR beta V segments were productive about 90% or about 30% of the time.

This TCR was sampled from a woman aged 45-60 years in good health and CMV-seropositive. Specimen: PBMCs.

CDR3 sequence reads: CASTKREQGWQPQHF. CDR3 in DNA: TGTGCCAGCACCAAAAGGGAACAGGGATGGCAGCCCCAGCATTTT. The chain has TRBV28 and TRBJ1-5; tentatively, D is TRBD1 (6 bases). CDR1 MDHEN and CDR2 SYDVKM come from the germline V gene. V lost 7 bases to trimming and J lost 7 bases, with 20 bases between them. The CDR3 has 15 residues.